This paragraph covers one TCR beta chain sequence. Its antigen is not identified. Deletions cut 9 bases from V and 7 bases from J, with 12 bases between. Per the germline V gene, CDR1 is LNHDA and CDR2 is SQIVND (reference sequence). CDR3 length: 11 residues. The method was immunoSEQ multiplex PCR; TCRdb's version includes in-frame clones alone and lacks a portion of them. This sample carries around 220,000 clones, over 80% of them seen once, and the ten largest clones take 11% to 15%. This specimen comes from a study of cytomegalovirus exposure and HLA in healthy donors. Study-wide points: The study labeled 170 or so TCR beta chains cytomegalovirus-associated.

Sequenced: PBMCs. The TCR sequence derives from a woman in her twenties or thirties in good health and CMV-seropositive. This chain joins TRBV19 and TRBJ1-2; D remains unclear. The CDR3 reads CASRGRAGYTF. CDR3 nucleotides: TGTGCCAGCCGCGGTCGGGCTGGCTACACCTTC. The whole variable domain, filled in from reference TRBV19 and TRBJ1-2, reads DGGITQSPKYLFRKEGQNVTLSCEQNLNHDAMYWYRQDPGQGLRLIYYSQIVNDFQKGDIAEGYSVSREKKESFPLTVTSAQKNPTAFYLCASRGRAGYTFGSGTRLTVV.